These 21 T cell receptor beta chains were sequenced from one sample in a study of blood T cell repertoires in COVID-19. Some clones are missing from TCRdb's copy, which holds only in-frame ones; the method was immunoSEQ multiplex PCR. The top ten hold about 2.3% of the sample, which has 350,000 to 450,000 clones, approximately 87% seen once. The source material was peripheral blood. Receptors originate from a woman in her sixties or seventies with COVID-19, enrolled during active disease.

On this clone itself: The junction shows a germline mismatch at one end, possibly a read error. The CDR3 DNA reads TGTGCCAGCAGCCCCCGACAGGGGACTAGCAAAGATACGCAGTATTTT. Residues: CASSPRQGTSKDTQYF. J is TRBJ2-3 and V is TRBV14; tentatively, D is TRBD2 (9 bases). Germline V gene sequence: CDR1 SGHDN, CDR2 FVKESK. This CDR3 has 16 residues. The whole variable domain, remainder taken from reference TRBV14 and TRBJ2-3, is EAGVTQFPSHSVIEKGQTVTLRCDPISGHDNLYWYRRVMGKEIKFLLHFVKESKQDESGMPNNRFLAERTGGTYSTLKVQPAELEDSGVYFCASSPRQGTSKDTQYFGPGTRLTVL.

The CDR3 sequence is CASSQGQGTLNEKLFF. DNA for the CDR3: TGTGCCAGCAGCCAGGGACAGGGGACACTCAATGAAAAACTGTTTTTT. The genes are TRBV3-1 (or the pseudogene TRBV3-2) and TRBJ1-4; the match to TRBD1 covers 10 bases. This CDR3 has 16 amino acids. The germline CDR1 and CDR2 sequences are LGHDT and YNNKEL (reference sequence). J gave up 5 bases and V 3 bases, and 6 bases lay outside the gene matches.

The J gene is TRBJ2-7, the V gene TRBV7-2; maybe TRBD1 (6 bases). The CDR3 is made up of 14 amino acids. Germline lookup yields CDR1 SGHTA and CDR2 FQGNSA. V was trimmed by 5 bases and J by 3 bases, leaving 14 bases between them. CDR3 bases: TGTGCCAGCAGCCCTGGACAGCGAAGCTACGAGCAGTACTTC. This gives the protein CASSPGQRSYEQYF.

DNA of the CDR3: TGTGCCAGCACATTCCAAGGGGTTCAAGAGACCCAGTACTTC. Translated: CASTFQGVQETQYF. The chain employs TRBV2 and TRBJ2-5; D may be TRBD1 (5 bases). Germline-derived CDR1 and CDR2 are SNHLY and FYNNEI. V lost 7 bases, J lost 2 bases, and 14 bases lay in between. The CDR3 contains 14 residues.

This sequence joins TRBV19 and TRBJ2-7, with 10 bases lining up with TRBD1. The J segment lost 6 bases and the V segment lost 2 bases, leaving 4 bases of the junction unmatched. The CDR3 is 14 residues long. CDR1 is LNHDA, CDR2 SQIVND, per germline (reference sequence). The CDR3 loop is CASSIRDRGGEQYF. DNA of the CDR3: TGTGCCAGTAGTATAAGGGACAGGGGAGGCGAGCAGTACTTC.

The CDR3 DNA sequence: TGTGCCAGCAGCCAAGGGCAGGACAATCAGCCCCAGCATTTT. The encoded protein is CASSQGQDNQPQHF. This chain joins TRBV3-1 (or the pseudogene TRBV3-2) and TRBJ1-5; unclear D gene. V dropped 1 base and J dropped 3 bases, with 7 bases sitting between them. The germline gives CDR1 LGHDT, CDR2 YNNKEL (reference sequence). The CDR3 consists of 14 residues.

The gene calls are TRBV4-2 and TRBJ2-3, with D maybe TRBD1 (5 bases). V was shortened by 0 bases and J by 9 bases, with 16 bases between the two germline ends. This CDR3 region has 15 residues. Germline CDR1 reads LGHNA; CDR2 reads YNFKEQ. CDR3 sequence (DNA): TGTGCCAGCAGCCAAGACAGGGCCACCGCAGGGACGCAGTATTTT. Protein sequence: CASSQDRATAGTQYF.

This clone was observed once. V gene TRBV5-6 combines with J gene TRBJ1-2; 9 bases match TRBD1. With V trimmed by 8 bases and J by 6 bases, 17 bases remained unmatched. The germline V gene has CDR1 SGHDT and CDR2 YYEEEE. The CDR3 has 16 residues. The CDR3 coding sequence is TGTGCCAGTAAGATCGTTGGCACAGGGGGCTGGGATGGCTACACCTTC. It is translated as CASKIVGTGGWDGYTF.

The CDR3 loop is CASSLGQLSGDTQYF. The CDR3 DNA sequence: TGTGCCAGCAGTTTAGGCCAACTTAGCGGGGATACGCAGTATTTT. The chain uses TRBV28 and TRBJ2-3, with TRBD2 matching over 7 bases. The CDR3 contains 15 residues. Germline CDR1 MDHEN, CDR2 SYDVKM. V trimming: 2 bases; J trimming: 6 bases; junction bases outside the gene matches: 8.

The gene calls are TRBV7-9 and TRBJ2-5, with a weak D call TRBD1 (5 bases). V was shortened by 2 bases and J by 2 bases, with 9 bases between the two germline ends. This CDR3 has 14 amino acids. CDR1 is SEHNR, CDR2 FQNEAQ, per germline (reference sequence). CDR3 in amino acids: CASSLMGPQETQYF. DNA of the CDR3: TGTGCCAGCAGCTTAATGGGGCCTCAAGAGACCCAGTACTTC.

The J gene is TRBJ2-7, the V gene TRBV14, with D possibly TRBD1 on 6 matching bases. V lost 0 bases to trimming and J lost 12 bases, with 39 bases between them. This CDR3 region has 21 residues. Per the germline V gene, CDR1 is SGHDN and CDR2 is FVKESK. The CDR3 nucleotides are TGTGCCAGCAGCCAAGATCGGGGCACCTTCAGGCTCGTCTGGGGGCTTCAGGCTGGGTACTTC. Encoded protein: CASSQDRGTFRLVWGLQAGYF.

The chain links TRBV27 to TRBJ2-1, with TRBD2 as a possible D gene (6 bases). Germline CDR1 MNHEY, CDR2 SMNVEV (reference sequence). The CDR3 extends over 17 amino acids. V lost 4 bases to trimming and J lost 5 bases, with 21 bases between them. The CDR3 region is CASSWGLKRGRNNEQFF. The CDR3 DNA reads TGTGCCAGCAGTTGGGGACTGAAGCGAGGTAGAAACAATGAGCAGTTCTTC.

The rearrangement joins TRBV4-2 to TRBJ2-5, with 12 bases matching TRBD2. Germline trimming cut 4 bases from V and 2 bases from J; bases unmatched to any gene: 2. Looked up from germline, CDR1 is LGHNA and CDR2 is YNFKEQ. This CDR3 spans 15 amino acids. CDR3 sequence (DNA): TGTGCCAGCAGCCGTGGGACTAGCGGGCAAGAGACCCAGTACTTC. It is translated as CASSRGTSGQETQYF.

This chain connects TRBV5-1 to TRBJ2-3; a possible D gene is TRBD1 (5 bases). The CDR3 loop spans 16 amino acids. Germline V gene sequence: CDR1 SGHRS, CDR2 YFSETQ. The V and J ends lost 4 bases and 6 bases respectively, with 21 bases between them. CDR3 sequence reads: CASSLSGLSPGDTQYF. The CDR3 DNA reads TGCGCCAGCAGCCTCTCCGGCTTAAGCCCAGGGGATACGCAGTATTTT.

This chain joins TRBV19 and TRBJ2-7, with TRBD1 as a possible D gene (7 bases). CDR1 and CDR2 (germline): LNHDA, SQIVND (reference sequence). The CDR3 consists of 14 residues. The V gene lost 3 bases and the J gene lost 5 bases, with 14 bases spanning the gap. CDR3 in DNA: TGTGCCAGTAGTATGACAGGGAGGTCTCACGAGCAGTACTTC. It is translated as CASSMTGRSHEQYF.

This chain connects TRBV5-1 to TRBJ2-2, with 9 positions matching TRBD2. The CDR3 is made up of 15 amino acids. Germline V gene data show CDR1 as SGHRS and CDR2 as YFSETQ. V was clipped by 7 bases and J by 2 bases; unmatched bases: 6. Written as DNA, the CDR3 is TGCGCCAGCCAACAGCGGGGGGCCAACACCGGGGAGCTGTTTTTT. Residues: CASQQRGANTGELFF.

The J gene is TRBJ2-1, the V gene TRBV27; a possible D gene is TRBD1 (5 bases). Germline CDR1 and CDR2: MNHEY and SMNVEV (reference sequence). The CDR3 totals 17 residues. Trimming cost V 3 bases and J 7 bases, with 22 bases left between them. In DNA form, the CDR3 reads TGTGCCAGCAGTTTTATGGGGCAAAAGCCCAAAGGGAATGAGCAGTTCTTC. This codes for CASSFMGQKPKGNEQFF.

V and J are TRBV5-1 and TRBJ1-2, with D possibly TRBD1 on 5 matching bases. Trimming shortened V by 4 bases and J by 2 bases, and 12 bases separated the two germline ends. Germline values: CDR1 SGHRS, CDR2 YFSETQ. This CDR3 is 14 amino acids long. CDR3 region: CASSPVGGNYGYTF. CDR3 bases: TGCGCCAGCAGCCCGGTGGGGGGGAACTATGGCTACACCTTC. Full variable domain (rest looked up from reference TRBV5-1 and TRBJ1-2): KAGVTQTPRYLIKTRGQQVTLSCSPISGHRSVSWYQQTPGQGLQFLFEYFSETQRNKGNFPGRFSGRQFSNSRSEMNVSTLELGDSALYLCASSPVGGNYGYTFGSGTRLTVV.

V usage is TRBV2 and J usage is TRBJ1-6; 8 bases line up with TRBD1. Germline V gives CDR1 SNHLY, CDR2 FYNNEI. J gave up 6 bases and V 4 bases, and 5 bases lay outside the gene matches. This CDR3 is 15 amino acids long. This CDR3 is CASSGTGTPNSPLHF. For the CDR3, the DNA is TGTGCCAGCAGTGGGACAGGGACTCCTAATTCACCCCTCCACTTT.

The rearrangement uses TRBV6-5 and TRBJ1-5, with D uncertain. This CDR3 spans 13 amino acids. Trimming removed 6 bases at V and 6 bases at J, with 12 bases between. In germline, CDR1 is MNHEY, CDR2 SVGAGI. The CDR3 is CASSPIRFQPQHF. In DNA, the CDR3 is TGTGCCAGCAGCCCCATACGGTTTCAGCCCCAGCATTTT.

In its sample, this clone was seen a few times. The chain links TRBV11-2 to TRBJ2-7, with 10 nucleotides matching TRBD1. The germline V gene has CDR1 SGHAT and CDR2 FQNNGV. This CDR3 region has 14 residues. V shed 4 bases and J 3 bases; nucleotides not matched to a gene: 3. The DNA of the CDR3 is TGTGCCAGCAGCTACGGGACAGGGGACTACGAGCAGTACTTC. Translated, it gives CASSYGTGDYEQYF.